This T cell receptor (beta chain) was captured in a study of T cell clones after liver transplantation. The repertoire was sequenced with immunoSEQ multiplex PCR; TCRdb's copy has only in-frame clones and lacks some. The sample records roughly 67,000 clones, about 91% being singletons. After removal of 1 base from V and 7 bases from J, the junction contained 14 bases not matched to a gene. Germline CDR1 is SGHRS and CDR2 is YFSETQ. The CDR3 extends over 17 amino acids. The chain uses TRBV5-1 and TRBJ2-1; 7 positions agree with TRBD2. The sample was CD4+ T cells from blood, taken less than 26 months after liver transplant. The sequence was obtained from a human patient who received a liver transplant. These T cells may partly come from the graft donor. DNA for the CDR3: TGCGCCAGCAGCTTGAGGTCGGCTAGCGGCTTGGGAAATGAGCAGTTCTTC. This gives the protein CASSLRSASGLGNEQFF.